This T cell receptor (beta chain) was sequenced in a study of cytomegalovirus exposure and HLA in healthy donors. The PCR used 60 Vbeta and 13 Jbeta primers. The method was immunoSEQ multiplex PCR; TCRdb's version includes in-frame clones alone and lacks a portion of them. In the table there are about 140,000 clones, almost 80% of which are singletons. The CDR3 length is 14 residues. V was pared by 4 bases and J by 4 bases, with 2 bases of the junction left unmatched. Germline lookup yields CDR1 MRHNA and CDR2 SNTAGT. Sequencing input: PBMCs. The chain employs TRBV6-4 and TRBJ1-2; 11 bases fit TRBD1. This sequence originates from a man aged 18 to 29 in good health and CMV-seronegative. CDR3 nucleotide sequence: TGTGCCAGCAGTGTAGGACAGGGGGCCTATGGCTACACCTTC. This sequence encodes CASSVGQGAYGYTF.